This TCR beta chain was observed in a study of blood T cells in healthy people across ages. At least 6 micrograms of total RNA were extracted per sample. The CDR3 covers 14 residues. The germline V gene encodes CDR1 ENHRY and CDR2 SYGVKD. V lost 2 bases to trimming and J lost 1 base, with 8 bases between them. It was with a sample-barcoded 5' primer and a J-beta primer mix that a second PCR of about 6 to 12 cycles was run. TCRdb fed the 5' RACE reads into MiXCR, producing one record per CDR3 protein. Of about 1.4 million distinct CDR3 sequences in the sample, approximately 59% were seen once. V and J are TRBV10-3 and TRBJ2-5; possible D gene TRBD2, 6 bases. Sequencing used blood. The clonotype originates from a man aged 18 to 29 in good health. The DNA for the CDR3 is TGTGCCATCAGTGAGATGGGGGGCCAAGAGACCCAGTACTTC. The encoded protein is CAISEMGGQETQYF.